The subject of this entry is one T cell receptor (beta chain). Antigen specificity is unknown. The sample comes from a study of cytomegalovirus exposure and HLA in healthy donors. PCR used 60 Vbeta primers and 13 Jbeta primers. The protocol was immunoSEQ multiplex PCR, while the TCRdb copy is restricted to in-frame clones and leaves out a portion. This sample carries approximately 170,000 clones, 65% to 85% of them seen once, and the ten largest clones take about 0.77%. The study, taken as a whole, reports: The likely explanation for a cluster of highly shared sequence variants was sequencing artifact. The study flagged roughly 160 TCR beta chains as cytomegalovirus-associated. Later genetic work tied a missense DCLRE1C variant to beta-chain V and J trimming.

Trimming at V came to 5 bases and at J to 5 bases, leaving 7 bases not matched to a gene. Looked up from germline, CDR1 is MNHEY and CDR2 is SMNVEV (reference sequence). This CDR3 has 16 amino acids. The sequenced sample consisted of PBMCs. The TCR comes from a woman under 30 in good health and CMV-seronegative. The chain is built from TRBV27 and TRBJ2-2; 11 nucleotides match TRBD2. CDR3 region: CASSLTSGSGTGELFF. CDR3 nucleotide sequence: TGTGCCAGCAGTCTAACTAGCGGGAGTGGTACCGGGGAGCTGTTTTTT.